This TCR beta chain was sequenced in a study of blood T cell repertoires in COVID-19. Study summary: From T cells, B-cell-depleted T cells, or PBMCs came the material, which was cDNA or gDNA.

Original methodology: It was from reference gene primer amplification that nucleated cell counts were estimated. Profiling relied on immunoSEQ multiplex PCR, and the TCRdb table lists in-frame clones only, not all of them. The V and J calls and clone size are taken from that table; D and trimming were inferred from the DNA. This repertoire shows about 120,000 clones, 88% found once; its top ten account for 1.5% to 1.9%. Losses at the gene ends were 2 bases for V and 2 bases for J; bases not matched to a gene: 4. The V gene's germline CDR1 is LGHDT and CDR2 YNNKEL (reference sequence). The CDR3 contains 16 residues. By proportion, this clone is medium-sized.

This clonotype originated in a human donor in a cohort sampled during active COVID-19. Input material: peripheral blood. The chain carries TRBV3-1 (or the pseudogene TRBV3-2) and TRBJ2-7; 12 nucleotides agree with TRBD2. The DNA for the CDR3 is TGTGCCAGCAGCCAACTACTAGCGGGGGGAACCTACGAGCAGTACTTC. Its protein is CASSQLLAGGTYEQYF.